Sequencing of this T cell receptor (beta chain) was carried out in a study of T cells in Graves' hyperthyroidism and ophthalmopathy. Researchers amplified the TCR beta CDR3 regions from RNA transcripts. RT-PCR in the first round (using the HTBI primer set) targeted the TCR CDR3. One entry per CDR3 protein, called by TCRdb with MiXCR from the multiplex PCR reads. The data show hundreds of thousands of distinct CDR3 sequences, with around 20% seen just once and around a third held by the top ten. The CDR3 is 18 residues long. Germline V gives CDR1 SGHTA, CDR2 FQGTGA. The V and J ends lost 6 bases and 7 bases respectively, with 28 bases between them. This clonotype came up many times.

This TCR derives from a man aged 30 to 45 with Graves' ophthalmopathy. The material sequenced was blood. V is TRBV7-3 and J is TRBJ2-1, with D possibly called TRBD1 or TRBD2 (5 bases each). The DNA of the CDR3 is TGTGCCAGCAGTTACCAAGGGGAGATAGCGCGGAGTAAAAATGAGCAGTTCTTC. This encodes CASSYQGEIARSKNEQFF. Complete variable domain (other parts from reference TRBV7-3 and TRBJ2-1): GAGVSQTPSNKVTEKGKYVELRCDPISGHTALYWYRQSLGQGPEFLIYFQGTGAADDSGLPNDRFFAVRPEGSVSTLKIQRTERGDSAVYLCASSYQGEIARSKNEQFFGPGTRLTVL.